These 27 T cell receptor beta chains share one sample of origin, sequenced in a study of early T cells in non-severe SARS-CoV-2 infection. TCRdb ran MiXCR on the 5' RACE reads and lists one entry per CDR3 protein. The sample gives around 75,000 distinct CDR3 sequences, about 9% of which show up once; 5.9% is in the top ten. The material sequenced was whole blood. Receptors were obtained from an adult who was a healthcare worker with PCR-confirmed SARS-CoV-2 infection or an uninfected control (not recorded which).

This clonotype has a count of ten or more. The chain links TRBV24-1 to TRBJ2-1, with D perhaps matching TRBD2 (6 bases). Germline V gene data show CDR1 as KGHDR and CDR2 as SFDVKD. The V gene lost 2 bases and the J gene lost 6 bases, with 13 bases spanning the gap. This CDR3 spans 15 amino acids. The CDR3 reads CATSDSGGVGNEQFF. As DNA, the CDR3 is TGTGCCACCAGTGATTCTGGAGGGGTAGGCAATGAGCAGTTCTTC.

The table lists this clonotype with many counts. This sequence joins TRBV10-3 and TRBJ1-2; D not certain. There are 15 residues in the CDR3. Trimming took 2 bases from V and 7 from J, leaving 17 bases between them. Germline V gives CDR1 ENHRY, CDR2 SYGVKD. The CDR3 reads CAISEGEKRLVGYTF. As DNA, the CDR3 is TGTGCCATCAGTGAGGGGGAGAAACGATTGGTTGGCTACACCTTC.

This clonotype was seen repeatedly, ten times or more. The CDR3: CASTRQGPQTEAFF. The CDR3 coding sequence is TGTGCCAGCACCCGCCAGGGGCCCCAGACTGAAGCTTTCTTT. V and J are TRBV2 and TRBJ1-1; maybe TRBD1 (6 bases). The CDR3 covers 14 residues. The V gene's germline CDR1 is SNHLY and CDR2 FYNNEI. The V gene lost 7 bases and the J gene lost 5 bases, with 17 bases spanning the gap.

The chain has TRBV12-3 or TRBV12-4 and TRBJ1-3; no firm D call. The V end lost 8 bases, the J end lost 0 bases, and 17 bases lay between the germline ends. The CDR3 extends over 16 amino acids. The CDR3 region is CASCSFPADSGNTIYF. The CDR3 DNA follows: TGTGCCAGCTGTTCTTTCCCGGCGGACTCTGGAAACACCATATATTTT.

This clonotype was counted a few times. The CDR3 reads CASTLRRVPYGYTF. The DNA of the CDR3 is TGTGCCAGTACTCTTCGGAGAGTGCCATATGGCTACACCTTC. This sequence joins TRBV19 and TRBJ1-2; D unclear. The CDR3 contains 14 residues. The germline V gene encodes CDR1 LNHDA and CDR2 SQIVND (reference sequence). Trimming removed 7 bases at V and 5 bases at J, with 17 bases between.

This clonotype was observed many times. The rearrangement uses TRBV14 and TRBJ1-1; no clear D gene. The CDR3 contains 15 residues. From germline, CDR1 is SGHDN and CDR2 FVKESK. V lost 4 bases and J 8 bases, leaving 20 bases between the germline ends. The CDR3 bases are TGTGCCAGCAGCCCCTCCCAGGACCGCGGCTCAGAAGCTTTCTTT. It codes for CASSPSQDRGSEAFF.

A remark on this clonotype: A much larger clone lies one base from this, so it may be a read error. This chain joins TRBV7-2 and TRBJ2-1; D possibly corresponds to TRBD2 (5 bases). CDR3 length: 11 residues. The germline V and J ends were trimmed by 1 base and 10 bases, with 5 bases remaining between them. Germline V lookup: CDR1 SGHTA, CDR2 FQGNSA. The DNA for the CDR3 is TGTGCCAGCAGCTTAGGGGAGGAGCAGTTCTTC. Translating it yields CASSLGEEQFF.

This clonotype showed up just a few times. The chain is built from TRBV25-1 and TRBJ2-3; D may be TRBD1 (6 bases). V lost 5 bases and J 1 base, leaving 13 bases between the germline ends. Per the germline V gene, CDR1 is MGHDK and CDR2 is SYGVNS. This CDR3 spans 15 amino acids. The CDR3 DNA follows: TGTGCCAGCAGTAGGGTACAGGGCCGCACAGATACGCAGTATTTT. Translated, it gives CASSRVQGRTDTQYF.

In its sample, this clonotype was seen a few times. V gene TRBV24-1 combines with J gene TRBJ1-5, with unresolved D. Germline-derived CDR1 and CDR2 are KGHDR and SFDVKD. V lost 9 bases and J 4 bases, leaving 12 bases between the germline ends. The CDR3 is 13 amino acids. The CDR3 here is CATGMGRNQPQHF. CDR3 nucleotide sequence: TGTGCCACCGGAATGGGTAGAAATCAGCCCCAGCATTTT.

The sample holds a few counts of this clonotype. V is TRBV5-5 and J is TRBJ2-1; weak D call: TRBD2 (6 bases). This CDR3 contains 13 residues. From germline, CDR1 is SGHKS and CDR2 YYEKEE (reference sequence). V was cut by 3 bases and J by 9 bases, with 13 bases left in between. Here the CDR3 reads CASSSPGLVEQFF. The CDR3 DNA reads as TGTGCCAGCAGCTCCCCGGGACTGGTTGAGCAGTTCTTC. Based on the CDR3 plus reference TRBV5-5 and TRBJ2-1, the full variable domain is DAGVTQSPTHLIKTRGQQVTLRCSPISGHKSVSWYQQVLGQGPQFIFQYYEKEERGRGNFPDRFSARQFPNYSSELNVNALLLGDSALYLCASSSPGLVEQFFGPGTRLTVL.

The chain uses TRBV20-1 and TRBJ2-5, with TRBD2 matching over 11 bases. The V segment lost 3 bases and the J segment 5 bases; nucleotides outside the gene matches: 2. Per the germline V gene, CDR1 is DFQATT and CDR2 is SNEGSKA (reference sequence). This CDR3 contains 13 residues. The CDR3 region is CSASSGRVETQYF. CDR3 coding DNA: TGCAGTGCTAGTAGCGGGAGGGTGGAGACCCAGTACTTC.

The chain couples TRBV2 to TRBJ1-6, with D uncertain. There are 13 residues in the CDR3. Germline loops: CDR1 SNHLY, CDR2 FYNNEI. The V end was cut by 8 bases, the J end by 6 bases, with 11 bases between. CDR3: CASGDGSNSPLHF. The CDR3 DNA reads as TGTGCCAGCGGAGACGGTTCTAATTCACCCCTCCACTTT.

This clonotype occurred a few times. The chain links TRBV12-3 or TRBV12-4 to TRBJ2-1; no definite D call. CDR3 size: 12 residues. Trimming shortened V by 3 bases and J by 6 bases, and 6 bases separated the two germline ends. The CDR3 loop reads CASSFSRNEQFF. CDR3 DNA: TGTGCCAGCAGTTTTAGCCGCAATGAGCAGTTCTTC.

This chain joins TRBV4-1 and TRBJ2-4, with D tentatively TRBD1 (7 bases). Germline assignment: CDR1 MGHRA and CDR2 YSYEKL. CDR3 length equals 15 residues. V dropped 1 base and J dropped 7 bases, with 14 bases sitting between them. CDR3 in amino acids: CASSQVDAGGNIQYF. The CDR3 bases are TGCGCCAGCAGCCAAGTGGATGCAGGGGGGAACATTCAGTACTTC.

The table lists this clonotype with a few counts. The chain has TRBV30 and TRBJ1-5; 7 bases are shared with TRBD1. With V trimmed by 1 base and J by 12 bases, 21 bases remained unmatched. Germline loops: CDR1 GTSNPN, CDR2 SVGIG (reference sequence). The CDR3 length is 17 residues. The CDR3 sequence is CAWSGATGAGRRDFQHF. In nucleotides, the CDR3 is TGTGCCTGGAGTGGGGCCACAGGGGCCGGACGCCGCGACTTCCAGCATTTT.

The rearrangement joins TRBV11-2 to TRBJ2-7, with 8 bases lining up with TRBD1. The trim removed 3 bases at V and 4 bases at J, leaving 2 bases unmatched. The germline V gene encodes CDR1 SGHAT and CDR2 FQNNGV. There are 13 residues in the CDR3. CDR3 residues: CASSFGQGYEQYF. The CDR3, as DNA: TGTGCCAGCAGCTTCGGACAGGGTTACGAGCAGTACTTC.

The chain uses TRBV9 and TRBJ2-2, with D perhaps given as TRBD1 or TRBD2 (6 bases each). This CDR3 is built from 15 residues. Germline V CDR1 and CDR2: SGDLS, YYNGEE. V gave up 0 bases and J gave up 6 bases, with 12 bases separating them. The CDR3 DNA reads TGTGCCAGCAGCGTAGGACAGGACTACGCCGGGGAGCTGTTTTTT. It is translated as CASSVGQDYAGELFF. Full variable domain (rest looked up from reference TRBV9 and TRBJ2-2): DSGVTQTPKHLITATGQRVTLRCSPRSGDLSVYWYQQSLDQGLQFLIQYYNGEERAKGNILERFSAQQFPDLHSELNLSSLELGDSALYFCASSVGQDYAGELFFGEGSRLTVL.

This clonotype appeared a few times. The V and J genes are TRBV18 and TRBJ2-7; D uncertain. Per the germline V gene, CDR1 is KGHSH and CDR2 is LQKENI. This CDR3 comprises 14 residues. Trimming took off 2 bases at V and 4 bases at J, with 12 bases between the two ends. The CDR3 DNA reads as TGTGCCAGCTCACCAACCCCGTTTAGTTACGAGCAGTACTTC. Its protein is CASSPTPFSYEQYF.

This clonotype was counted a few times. The CDR3 coding sequence is TGTGCCAGCTCACCGCCCGGGACTAGCGACGAGCAGTACTTC. This gives the protein CASSPPGTSDEQYF. The chain carries TRBV18 and TRBJ2-7; 10 bases are a match to TRBD2. The CDR3 totals 14 residues. The ends lost 3 bases at V and 5 bases at J; junction bases unmatched: 4. CDR1 is KGHSH and CDR2 is LQKENI in the germline V gene.

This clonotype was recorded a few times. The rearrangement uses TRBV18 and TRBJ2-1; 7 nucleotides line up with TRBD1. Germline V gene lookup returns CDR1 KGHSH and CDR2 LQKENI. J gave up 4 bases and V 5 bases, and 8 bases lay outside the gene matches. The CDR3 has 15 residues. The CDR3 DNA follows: TGTGCCAGCTCATTAACCGGGACAGCATACAATGAGCAGTTCTTC. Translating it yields CASSLTGTAYNEQFF.

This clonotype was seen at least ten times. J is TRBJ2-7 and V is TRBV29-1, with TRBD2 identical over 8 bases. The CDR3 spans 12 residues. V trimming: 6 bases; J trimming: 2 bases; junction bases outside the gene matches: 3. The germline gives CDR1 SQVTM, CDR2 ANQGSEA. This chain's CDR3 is CSVAGETYEQYF. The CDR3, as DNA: TGCAGCGTAGCGGGAGAAACCTACGAGCAGTACTTC.

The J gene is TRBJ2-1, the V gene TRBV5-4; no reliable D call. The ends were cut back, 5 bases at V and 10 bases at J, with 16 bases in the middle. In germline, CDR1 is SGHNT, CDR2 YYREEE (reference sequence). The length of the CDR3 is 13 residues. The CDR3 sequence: CASSAIVGQEQFF. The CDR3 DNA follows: TGTGCCAGCAGTGCTATTGTCGGGCAAGAGCAGTTCTTC.

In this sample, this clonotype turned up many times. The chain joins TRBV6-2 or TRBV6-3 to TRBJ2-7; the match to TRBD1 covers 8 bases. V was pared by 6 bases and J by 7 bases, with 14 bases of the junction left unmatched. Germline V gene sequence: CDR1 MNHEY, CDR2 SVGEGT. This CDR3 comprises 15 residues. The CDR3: CASSTVGQGAREQYF. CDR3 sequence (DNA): TGTGCCAGCAGCACGGTAGGGCAGGGGGCGCGTGAGCAGTACTTC.

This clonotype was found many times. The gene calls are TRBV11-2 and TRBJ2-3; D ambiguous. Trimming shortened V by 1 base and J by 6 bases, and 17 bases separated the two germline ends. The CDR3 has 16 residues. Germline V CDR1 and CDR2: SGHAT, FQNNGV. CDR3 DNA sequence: TGTGCCAGCAGCTTAGTGGCTAGGTTCCCTTTCGATACGCAGTATTTT. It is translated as CASSLVARFPFDTQYF.

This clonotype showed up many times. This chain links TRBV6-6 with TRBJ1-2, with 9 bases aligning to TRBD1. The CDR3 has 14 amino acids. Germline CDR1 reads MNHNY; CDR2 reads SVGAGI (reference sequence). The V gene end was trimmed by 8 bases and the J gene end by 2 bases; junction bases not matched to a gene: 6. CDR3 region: CASLRGTGNYGYTF. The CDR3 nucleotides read TGTGCCAGCCTTCGCGGGACAGGGAACTATGGCTACACCTTC.

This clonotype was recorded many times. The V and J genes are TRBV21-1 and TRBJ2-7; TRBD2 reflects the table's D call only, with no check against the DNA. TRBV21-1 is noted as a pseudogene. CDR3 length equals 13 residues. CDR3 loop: CASRSGPTYEQYF. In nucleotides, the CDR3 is TGTGCCAGCAGAAGCGGGCCGACCTACGAGCAGTACTTC.

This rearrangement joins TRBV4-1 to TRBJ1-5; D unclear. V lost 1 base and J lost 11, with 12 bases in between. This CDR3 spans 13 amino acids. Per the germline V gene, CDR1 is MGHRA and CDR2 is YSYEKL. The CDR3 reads CASSQGLRLTQHF. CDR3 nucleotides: TGCGCCAGCAGCCAAGGGCTACGGCTGACCCAGCATTTT.